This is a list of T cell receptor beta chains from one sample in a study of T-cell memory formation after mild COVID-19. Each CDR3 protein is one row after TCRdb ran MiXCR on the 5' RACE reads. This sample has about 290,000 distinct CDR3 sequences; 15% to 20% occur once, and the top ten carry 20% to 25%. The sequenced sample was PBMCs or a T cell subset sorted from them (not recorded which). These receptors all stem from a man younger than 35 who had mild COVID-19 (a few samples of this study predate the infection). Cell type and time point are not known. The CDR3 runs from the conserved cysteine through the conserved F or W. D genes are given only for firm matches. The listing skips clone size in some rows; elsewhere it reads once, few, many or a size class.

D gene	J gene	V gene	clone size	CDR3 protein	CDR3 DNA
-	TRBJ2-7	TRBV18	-	CASSPGFGHEQYF	TGTGCCAGCTCACCGGGTTTTGGGCACGAGCAGTACTTC
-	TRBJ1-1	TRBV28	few	CASSPIGVIEAFF	TGTGCCAGCAGTCCCATCGGAGTGATTGAAGCTTTCTTT
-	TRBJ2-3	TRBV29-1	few	CSVERRQDQADTQYF	TGCAGCGTTGAACGACGACAGGATCAGGCAGATACGCAGTATTTT
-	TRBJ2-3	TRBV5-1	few	CASRGDTQYF	TGCGCCAGCCGGGGGGATACGCAGTATTTT
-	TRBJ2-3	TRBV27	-	CASSPHRTGSRGDTQYF	TGTGCCAGCAGTCCTCACCGGACCGGTTCCCGTGGGGATACGCAGTATTTT
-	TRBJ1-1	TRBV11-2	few	CASSLVGAHTEAFF	TGTGCCAGCAGCTTAGTGGGAGCCCACACTGAAGCTTTCTTT
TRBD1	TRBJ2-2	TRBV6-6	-	CASSFQKDRGFNTGELFF	TGTGCCAGCAGTTTCCAAAAGGACAGGGGCTTCAACACCGGGGAGCTGTTTTTT
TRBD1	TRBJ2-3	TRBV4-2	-	CASSPIQDRGLKDTQYF	TGTGCCAGCAGCCCTATACAGGACAGGGGGCTGAAAGATACGCAGTATTTT
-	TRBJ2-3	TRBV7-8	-	CASSPTWGATDTQYF	TGTGCCAGCAGTCCGACGTGGGGGGCAACAGATACGCAGTATTTT
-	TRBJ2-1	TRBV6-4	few	CASSDNGLNNEQFF	TGTGCCAGCAGTGACAATGGGCTTAACAATGAGCAGTTCTTC
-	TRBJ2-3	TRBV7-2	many	CASSSYTDTQYF	TGTGCCAGCAGTTCTTATACAGATACGCAGTATTTT
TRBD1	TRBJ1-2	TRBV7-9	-	CASSPGQGALIGYGYTF	TGTGCCAGCAGCCCAGGACAGGGGGCCCTGATCGGCTATGGCTACACCTTC
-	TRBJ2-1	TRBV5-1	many	CASSGGGTYNEQFF	TGCGCCAGCAGCGGCGGTGGGACCTACAATGAGCAGTTCTTC
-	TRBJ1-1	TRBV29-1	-	CSVEEGIEAFF	TGCAGCGTTGAGGAGGGGATTGAAGCTTTCTTT
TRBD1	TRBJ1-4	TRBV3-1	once	CASRAQGAVDEKLFF	TGTGCCAGCAGGGCACAGGGGGCTGTGGATGAAAAACTGTTTTTT
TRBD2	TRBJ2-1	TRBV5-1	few	CASTPGLAGENEQFF	TGCGCCAGCACCCCGGGGCTAGCGGGGGAGAATGAGCAGTTCTTC
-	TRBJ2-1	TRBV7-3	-	CASSAQLGPRYNEQFF	TGTGCCAGCAGCGCGCAACTAGGCCCCCGCTACAATGAGCAGTTCTTC
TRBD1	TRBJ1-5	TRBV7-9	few	CASSPHGTGGNQPQHF	TGTGCCAGCAGCCCCCACGGGACAGGGGGCAATCAGCCCCAGCATTTT
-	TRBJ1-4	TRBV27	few	CASSRTVMLEKLFF	TGTGCCAGCAGCAGGACAGTCATGTTAGAAAAACTGTTTTTT
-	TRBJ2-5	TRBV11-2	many	CASSLGWDGAETQYF	TGTGCCAGCAGCTTAGGTTGGGACGGGGCAGAGACCCAGTACTTC
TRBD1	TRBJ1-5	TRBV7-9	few	CASSFGAGGSGQPQHF	TGTGCCAGCAGCTTTGGTGCAGGGGGCTCGGGACAGCCCCAGCATTTT
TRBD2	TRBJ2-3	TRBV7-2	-	CASSLRPSGGLSTDTQYF	TGTGCCAGCAGCTTAAGGCCTAGCGGGGGCCTAAGCACAGATACGCAGTATTTT
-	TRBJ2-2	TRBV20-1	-	CSAQTGNTGELFF	TGCAGTGCTCAGACAGGGAACACCGGGGAGCTGTTTTTT
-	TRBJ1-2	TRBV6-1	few	CASGGDRGGYTF	TGTGCCAGCGGGGGGGACCGTGGAGGCTACACCTTC
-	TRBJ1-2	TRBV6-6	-	CASRGSANYGYTF	TGTGCCAGCAGAGGCAGCGCTAACTATGGCTACACCTTC
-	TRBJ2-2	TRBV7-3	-	CASWGRDTGELVF	TGTGCCAGCTGGGGGCGGGACACCGGGGAGCTGGTTTTT
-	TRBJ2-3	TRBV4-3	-	CASSQLDGATDTQYF	TGCGCCAGCAGCCAACTTGACGGGGCCACAGATACGCAGTATTTT